This T cell receptor (beta chain) was sequenced during a study of blood T cell repertoires in COVID-19. Original handling: For nucleated cells, counts were estimated from reference gene primer amplification. Sequencing was performed with immunoSEQ multiplex PCR; in TCRdb, only in-frame clones are kept and a portion is missing. The V and J calls and clone size were taken over from that table, and D and trimming were inferred from the DNA. Among about 150,000 clones listed, about 86% were seen once. Germline V gene sequence: CDR1 LNHNV, CDR2 YYDKDF (reference sequence). Trimming removed 2 bases from V and 2 bases from J; junction bases left unmatched: 1. The CDR3 runs 14 residues.

This TCR was recovered from a man between 65 and 85 years old with active or convalescent COVID-19. The chain employs TRBV15 and TRBJ2-5; TRBD2 aligns across 8 bases. The sample consisted of peripheral blood. The CDR3: CATSRSGGQETQYF. CDR3 DNA sequence: TGTGCCACCAGCAGAAGCGGGGGTCAAGAGACCCAGTACTTC. The entire variable domain, with the rest obtained from reference TRBV15 and TRBJ2-5, is as follows: DAMVIQNPRYQVTQFGKPVTLSCSQTLNHNVMYWYQQKSSQAPKLLFHYYDKDFNNEADTPDNFQSRRPNTSFCFLDIRSPGLGDTAMYLCATSRSGGQETQYFGPGTRLLVL.